This paragraph reports one T cell receptor beta chain. Antigen specificity is unknown. The data derive from a study of blood T cells in healthy people across ages. The germline V gene encodes CDR1 SGHRS and CDR2 YFSETQ. CDR3 length: 15 residues. The V end lost 4 bases, the J end lost 4 bases, and 17 bases lay between the germline ends. In each sample, at least 7 million PBMCs were isolated. Study-wide results and caveats: Across the age range, TCR beta diversity per million T cells fell in a roughly linear way. Naive T cell percentage showed a strong correlation with TCR beta diversity.

Primers used in a second PCR of roughly 6 to 11 cycles were a sample-barcoded 5' primer and a J-beta primer mix. Each TCR beta cDNA got a 12-nucleotide random molecular identifier. One entry per CDR3 protein results from TCRdb running MiXCR on the 5' RACE reads. Found here are approximately 800,000 distinct CDR3 sequences, roughly 64% of them singletons; the top ten hold 20% to 25%. This receptor was obtained from a man younger than 40 in good health. The sequencing sample was made of blood. J is TRBJ1-1 and V is TRBV5-1; D is possibly TRBD1 (6 bases). The DNA for the CDR3 is TGCGCCAGCAGCACGGACGCCACAGGGACCACTGAAGCTTTCTTT. Its protein is CASSTDATGTTEAFF.